This T cell receptor beta chain was profiled in a study of control samples from healthy donors and cancer patients. Sequencing was performed with immunoSEQ multiplex PCR; in TCRdb, only in-frame clones are kept and a portion is missing. The sample lists fewer than 20,000 clones, about 87% seen once, with under 14% in the top ten. The origin of this receptor is a woman between 70 and 85 years old with colorectal cancer. The material sequenced was PBMCs.

CDR3 DNA sequence: TGTGCCAGCAGCTTGGATTTTCAGGGATGGAATGAGCAGTTCTTC. This codes for CASSLDFQGWNEQFF. This sequence joins TRBV5-4 and TRBJ2-1; D possibly corresponds to TRBD1 (5 bases). In germline, CDR1 is SGHNT, CDR2 YYREEE (reference sequence). Trimming left V 0 bases short and J 7 bases short, with 14 bases between. CDR3 length: 15 amino acids.